This paragraph reports one T cell receptor (beta chain). Its antigen has not been determined. Base-call qualities are not available, and no considerably larger clone is one nucleotide away. Collaborating institutions collected whole blood in K2EDTA tubes following their own protocols. For TCRbeta analysis, collaborator samples were shipped as frozen whole blood, as isolated PBMCs, or as DNA extracted from either sample type. TCRbeta CDR3 regions were amplified from genomic DNA by means of the immunoSEQ Assay, a bias-controlled multiplex PCR. Per the source publication's procedure: The number of nucleated cells in each sample was estimated by amplification of reference gene primers within the assay. To quantify the absolute abundance of each unique TCRbeta CDR3 rearrangement, sequence reads were collapsed and filtered. For each sample, productive Simpson clonality was calculated as the square root of Simpson's diversity index over productive rearrangements. TCRdb carries this immuneACCESS record with in-frame sequences only. Its versions omit some clonotypes, under half of them owing to an unresolved V gene in the studies checked, with the rest unexplained. For V, J and clone size, that table is used; D and trimming come from the DNA. Within this sample are roughly 160,000 clones, with roughly 84% of them counted one time only. The ten most abundant clones make up around 1% of the sample.

This specimen belongs to a study of blood T cell repertoires in COVID-19 (dated by TCRdb to between 2020 and 2021). Regarding the study in general: Collaborator samples came from the United States, Italy and Spain and covered acute and convalescent phases of COVID-19. The material from the prospective study consisted of cDNA or gDNA derived from T cells, B-cell-depleted T cells, or PBMCs. The dataset comprised deeply sampled blood TCRbeta repertoires from subjects exposed to, actively infected with, or recovered from COVID-19. The repertoires were released in a freely available public database intended as a resource for research on the immune response to SARS-CoV-2. Samples came from the ongoing ImmuneRACE study (first 160 participants) plus 1,254 subjects from 6 global collaborators. Nearly every sample came with metadata listing a de-identified subject ID, COVID-19 status, age in years and sex. Where HLA class I and class II types were available, the types were taken from metadata supplied by the sample provider, not from assay-based typing. Paper-wide results and their limitations: Clinical and demographic metadata were provided uncurated, with the amount varying by source and participant.

The germline V gene gives CDR1 as MNHEY and CDR2 as SVGAGI. V is pared back by 6 bases and J by 4 bases, with 12 bases lying between the germline termini. The cysteine opens and the phenylalanine closes a CDR3 of 13 amino acids. The retained sequence is limited to the CDR3, 39 bases, with the frame set at the first base. The chain was built from TRBV6-5 and TRBJ1-1; TRBD1 could be the D gene, as 6 bases match. Sequenced material: peripheral blood. This TCR was recovered from a man aged 35-49 years with acute or convalescent COVID-19. This receptor has the CDR3 CASSRTVITEAFF. The nucleotide sequence reads as follows: TGTGCCAGCAGCAGGACAGTCATCACTGAAGCTTTCTTT.